This T cell receptor beta chain originates from a study of T cells after yellow fever vaccination. V was cut by 6 bases and J by 4 bases, with 18 bases left in between. Germline V CDR1 and CDR2: DFQATT, SNEGSKA (reference sequence). The CDR3 runs to 14 residues. Via MiXCR, TCRdb re-called the 5' RACE reads, giving one row per CDR3 protein. The sample has hundreds of thousands of distinct CDR3 sequences; more than 9% are singletons. This clonotype was seen only a few times. Source: PBMCs, taken on the day of the yellow fever booster vaccination. The clonotype originates from a man between 25 and 39 years old who received the YFV17D yellow fever vaccine. The chain links TRBV20-1 to TRBJ2-5, with D unclear. The CDR3 DNA is TGCAGTGCCCTTCCTCATCGGCCCTCAGAGACCCAGTACTTC. The encoded protein is CSALPHRPSETQYF.